These 14 T cell receptor beta chains were all obtained from the same sample, sequenced in a study of blood T cell repertoires in COVID-19. Libraries were prepared by immunoSEQ multiplex PCR; TCRdb keeps only in-frame clonotypes and omits some of them. Of 250,000 to 300,000 clones listed, approximately 91% were seen once; the top ten hold about 1.7%. Sequencing input: PBMCs or T cells enriched from blood (not recorded which). These receptors were collected from a woman aged 40-49 years who had recovered from COVID-19.

The chain couples TRBV27 to TRBJ2-1; 11 positions agree with TRBD2. Germline loops: CDR1 MNHEY, CDR2 SMNVEV (reference sequence). The ends lost 1 base at V and 5 bases at J; junction bases unmatched: 4. The CDR3 runs to 16 residues. CDR3 in amino acids: CASSLLGLADNNEQFF. The CDR3 DNA is TGTGCCAGCAGTTTATTGGGACTAGCGGACAACAATGAGCAGTTCTTC.

This clone has only a few counts. The genes are TRBV6-2 or TRBV6-3 and TRBJ2-2; perhaps TRBD2 as D (5 bases). Trimming took off 5 bases at V and 0 bases at J, with 13 bases between the two ends. Germline V gene data show CDR1 as MNHEY and CDR2 as SVGEGT. The CDR3 spans 16 residues. The CDR3 DNA is TGTGCCAGCAGTGGAGAAAGCGGTGCGAACACCGGGGAGCTGTTTTTT. Translated: CASSGESGANTGELFF.

This chain joins TRBV5-1 and TRBJ1-5; TRBD1 might be the D (6 bases). V gave up 2 bases and J gave up 3 bases, with 12 bases separating them. This CDR3 contains 15 residues. Germline V gives CDR1 SGHRS, CDR2 YFSETQ. The CDR3 reads CASSLAGQDNQPQHF. CDR3 DNA: TGCGCCAGCAGCTTAGCGGGACAAGACAATCAGCCCCAGCATTTT.

This clone has a handful of counts. The chain joins TRBV7-2 to TRBJ1-2; TRBD1 might be the D (6 bases). Trimming removed 2 bases at V and 4 bases at J, with 26 bases between. Germline V lookup: CDR1 SGHTA, CDR2 FQGNSA. CDR3 size: 19 residues. CDR3 residues: CASSLRSGRLAGALYGYTF. In DNA form, the CDR3 reads TGTGCCAGCAGCTTACGCTCCGGAAGACTTGCAGGGGCCCTCTATGGCTACACCTTC.

The chain uses TRBV5-4 and TRBJ1-2; TRBD1 aligns across 7 bases. Germline V CDR1 and CDR2: SGHNT, YYREEE (reference sequence). This CDR3 comprises 14 residues. Losses at the gene ends were 7 bases for V and 0 bases for J; bases not matched to a gene: 6. Here the CDR3 reads CASRETGTNYGYTF. As DNA, the CDR3 is TGTGCCAGCCGTGAGACAGGGACTAACTATGGCTACACCTTC.

The genes are TRBV5-1 and TRBJ2-5, with 11 bases lining up with TRBD1. The CDR3 runs 18 residues. With V trimmed by 4 bases and J by 2 bases, 13 bases remained unmatched. Germline CDR1 reads SGHRS; CDR2 reads YFSETQ. The CDR3 DNA follows: TGCGCCAGCAGCACCGGACAGGGGGCGCAGGGTCATCAAGAGACCCAGTACTTC. Protein sequence: CASSTGQGAQGHQETQYF.

The chain uses TRBV30 and TRBJ1-4; D is possibly TRBD1 (5 bases). Germline CDR1 is GTSNPN and CDR2 is SVGIG (reference sequence). Trimming stripped 0 bases from V and 7 bases from J, with 15 bases between. The CDR3 consists of 15 residues. The CDR3 here is CAWSVRRGKAEKLFF. CDR3 nucleotide sequence: TGTGCCTGGAGTGTACGAAGGGGTAAGGCTGAAAAACTGTTTTTT.

The rearrangement uses TRBV18 and TRBJ1-2; D call uncertain. Germline values: CDR1 KGHSH, CDR2 LQKENI. V lost 1 base and J lost 8, with 11 bases in between. CDR3 size: 13 residues. The CDR3 loop reads CASSPRERYGYTF. CDR3 coding DNA: TGTGCCAGCTCACCACGTGAACGCTACGGCTACACCTTC.

This clone occurred once. This rearrangement joins TRBV5-8 to TRBJ2-4; 8 bases are shared with TRBD2. V dropped 0 bases and J dropped 6; count of bases not matched to a gene: 17. In germline, CDR1 is SGHTS, CDR2 YDEGEE. This CDR3 has 19 amino acids. CDR3 coding DNA: TGTGCCAGCAGCTTGGCGGCGGGGTTGGGTAGCGGGACCATAAACATTCAGTACTTC. This encodes CASSLAAGLGSGTINIQYF.

The genes are TRBV7-9 and TRBJ1-1, with D maybe TRBD1 (6 bases). Per the germline V gene, CDR1 is SEHNR and CDR2 is FQNEAQ (reference sequence). With 5 bases removed from V and 1 base from J, the gap between germline ends came to 14 bases. The CDR3 is 15 residues long. The chain's CDR3 is CASSKRYRENTEAFF. The DNA for the CDR3 is TGTGCCAGCAGCAAACGATACAGGGAGAACACTGAAGCTTTCTTT.

The chain is built from TRBV19 and TRBJ1-4; tentative D call: TRBD1 (6 bases). Trimming cost V 3 bases and J 1 base, with 9 bases left between them. The CDR3 sequence is 15 residues long. Germline V gives CDR1 LNHDA, CDR2 SQIVND (reference sequence). CDR3 in amino acids: CASSINRVTNEKLFF. For the CDR3, the DNA is TGTGCCAGTAGTATTAACAGGGTAACTAATGAAAAACTGTTTTTT.

The V gene is TRBV4-2, the J gene TRBJ1-4; 7 bases agree with TRBD1. Germline CDR1 and CDR2: LGHNA and YNFKEQ. Germline trimming cut 1 base from V and 8 bases from J; bases unmatched to any gene: 13. CDR3 length: 17 residues. The CDR3 DNA follows: TGTGCCAGCAGCCAAGTGACAGGGAATCGTAAAGGCGAAAAACTGTTTTTT. It yields the protein CASSQVTGNRKGEKLFF.

V and J are TRBV7-2 and TRBJ2-2, with 8 bases matching TRBD1. CDR1 SGHTA and CDR2 FQGNSA come from the germline V gene. The CDR3 totals 15 residues. V shed 5 bases, J shed 6 bases, and the junction held 8 bases outside the gene matches. The CDR3 nucleotides are TGTGCCAGCAGCCCGACAGGGGTAGGCCCCGGGGAGCTGTTTTTT. Its translation: CASSPTGVGPGELFF.

Regarding this clone: At one end the junction does not follow the germline gene, possibly because of a read error. The CDR3 spells CASSLNREGNEQFF. The CDR3, as DNA: TGTGCTAGCAGCCTAAACAGGGAGGGGAATGAGCAGTTCTTC. The V gene is TRBV7-7, the J gene TRBJ2-1, with D possibly TRBD2 on 7 matching bases. The CDR3 consists of 14 residues. CDR1 SSHAT and CDR2 FNYEAQ come from the germline V gene (reference sequence).